This is a list of T cell receptor beta chains from one sample in a study of blood T cell repertoires in COVID-19. This table comes from immunoSEQ multiplex PCR, and its TCRdb copy is limited to in-frame clones, with some not included. The sample includes under 200,000 clones, about 88% seen only once; the top ten take 2% to 2.5%. The source material was peripheral blood. The receptors come from a man aged 50-60 years who had recovered from COVID-19. Both conserved end residues are part of each CDR3. The order of the fields is clone size, J gene, V gene, D gene, CDR3 DNA, CDR3 protein. The D gene is left open where the match is weak. Some rows have no size entry. The others give once, few or many, or a class for an expanded clone.

NA	TRBJ2-3	TRBV5-1	TRBD1	TGCGCCAGCAGCTCTCCCTATCTGGGACAGGACACAGATACGCAGTATTTT	CASSSPYLGQDTDTQYF
NA	TRBJ1-2	TRBV7-3	NA	TGTGCCAGCAGCTTAAGCGGGCCCCCTAACTATGGCTACACCTTC	CASSLSGPPNYGYTF
few	TRBJ1-1	TRBV6-5	NA	TGTGCCAGCAGTTACTCGACCAGGGGCGGCACTGAAGCTTTCTTT	CASSYSTRGGTEAFF
few	TRBJ2-1	TRBV5-6	TRBD2	TGTGCCAGCAGCCGGTATAGCGGGAGTCAACACAATGAGCAGTTCTTC	CASSRYSGSQHNEQFF
NA	TRBJ1-1	TRBV5-4	NA	TGTGCCAGCAGCTTGCAGCAGGGTTCCAGGACTGAAGCTTTCTTT	CASSLQQGSRTEAFF
NA	TRBJ1-2	TRBV25-1	NA	TGTGCCAGCAGTTGGTCGAGTGGCTACACCTTC	CASSWSSGYTF
few	TRBJ1-2	TRBV7-8	TRBD1	TGTGCCAGCAGCTTAGCGCTGGGGACAGGGGCTTACGGCTACACCTTC	CASSLALGTGAYGYTF
NA	TRBJ2-7	TRBV28	NA	TGTGCCAGCAGTTTACGGGGGTCCCCCTACGAGCAGTACTTC	CASSLRGSPYEQYF
NA	TRBJ2-3	TRBV6-6	NA	TGTGCCAGCAGACCCCAGGGTGATACGCAGTATTTT	CASRPQGDTQYF
once	TRBJ2-3	TRBV7-2	NA	TGTGCCAGCAGTACCGACATTAGGGGGGATACGCAGTATTTT	CASSTDIRGDTQYF
NA	TRBJ1-1	TRBV4-3	NA	TGCGCCAGCAGCCTTATCGCGGGGGGCGTGTTAGGCACTGAAGCTTTCTTT	CASSLIAGGVLGTEAFF
NA	TRBJ1-5	TRBV19	NA	TGTGCCAGTAGTATGAAGGGGCTCAATCAGCCCCAGCATTTT	CASSMKGLNQPQHF
NA	TRBJ1-1	TRBV19	NA	TGTGCCAGTAGTAATACGGGCACTGAAGCTTTCTTT	CASSNTGTEAFF
NA	TRBJ2-7	TRBV5-6	NA	TGTGCCAGCAGCTACAGGGTACAACCCCTGGTCGAGCAGTACTTC	CASSYRVQPLVEQYF
NA	TRBJ1-2	TRBV25-1	NA	TGTGCCAGCAGTGAATCGGGCAGGGCTGGTGGCTACACCTTC	CASSESGRAGGYTF
NA	TRBJ1-2	TRBV5-1	NA	TGCGCCAGCAGCCGAGGAGGGTCCGAAGGCTACACCTTC	CASSRGGSEGYTF
few	TRBJ2-1	TRBV6-5	TRBD2	TGTGCCAGCATCCGGACTAGCGGGCTCAATGAGCAGTTCTTC	CASIRTSGLNEQFF
NA	TRBJ1-1	TRBV2	NA	TGTGCCAGCAGTGTTCGACAGGTGAACACTGAAGCTTTCTTT	CASSVRQVNTEAFF
NA	TRBJ1-5	TRBV7-2	TRBD1	TGTGCCAGCAGCTTAGCGGGTGTTAGGTCAGGGGGGAGCAATCAGCCCCAGCATTTT	CASSLAGVRSGGSNQPQHF
NA	TRBJ1-1	TRBV29-1	NA	TGCAGCGTGCCTTCCAGGGGACCTGAAGCTTTCTTT	CSVPSRGPEAFF
NA	TRBJ2-7	TRBV6-5	NA	TGTGCCAGCAGCGGGGTGCTGTGGGGCGAGCAGTACTTC	CASSGVLWGEQYF
NA	TRBJ1-5	TRBV6-2/TRBV6-3	TRBD1	TGTGCCAGCAGTTACCAAACGGGACAGGGATTGTCGCCCCAGCATTTT	CASSYQTGQGLSPQHF
NA	TRBJ1-2	TRBV19	TRBD1	TGTGCCAGTAGTACAACCGGGACAGGGAGAGACTACACCTTC	CASSTTGTGRDYTF
NA	TRBJ2-5	TRBV11-2	TRBD1	TGTGCCAGCAGCATCGACAGGGGGCGGGGAGAGACCCAGTACTTC	CASSIDRGRGETQYF
NA	TRBJ2-5	TRBV9	TRBD1	TGTGCCAGCAGCGTGACAGGGGCCAGACAAGAGACCCAGTACTTC	CASSVTGARQETQYF
few	TRBJ1-1	TRBV11-2	NA	TGTGCCAGCAGCTTAGGAGGGAACACTGAAGCTTTCTTT	CASSLGGNTEAFF
NA	TRBJ2-2	TRBV6-2/TRBV6-3	TRBD1	TGTGCCAGCAGTCCGACAGGGATGGGGAACGGGGAGCTGTTTTTT	CASSPTGMGNGELFF
NA	TRBJ2-2	TRBV3-1/TRBV3-2	TRBD1	TGTGCCAGCAGCCCCGGGACAGGGGGTACCGGGGAGCTGTTTTTT	CASSPGTGGTGELFF
few	TRBJ2-4	TRBV5-6	NA	TGTGCCAGCAGCTTGGGAGGAGGGCGAACCAAAAACATTCAGTACTTC	CASSLGGGRTKNIQYF
NA	TRBJ1-2	TRBV2	TRBD1	TGTGCCAGCAGTGGACAGGGGCCTAACTATGGCTACACCTTC	CASSGQGPNYGYTF
few	TRBJ2-1	TRBV6-1	NA	TGTGCCAGCAGTGTTAATCCAAACGTTAGGGGGTTGGATGAGCAGTTCTTC	CASSVNPNVRGLDEQFF
NA	TRBJ1-2	TRBV28	NA	TGTGCCAGCAGTTCAGGGATCTGGGGCTACACCTTC	CASSSGIWGYTF
NA	TRBJ1-1	TRBV18	TRBD1	TGTGCCAGCTCAGCAATACAGGGGGACACTGAAGCTTTCTTT	CASSAIQGDTEAFF
NA	TRBJ1-6	TRBV4-3	TRBD1	TGCGCCAGCAGCCCGACCACCGGACAGGGGGCTGTCAATTCACCCCTCCACTTT	CASSPTTGQGAVNSPLHF
NA	TRBJ2-7	TRBV7-2	TRBD2	TGTGCCAGCAGTCAGGTAGCGGGGGGCACCTACGAGCAGTACTTC	CASSQVAGGTYEQYF
NA	TRBJ2-3	TRBV4-2	TRBD2	TGTGCCAGCAGCCAAGATGGGAGCGGGGGGTCCCGAAGTAACACAGATACGCAGTATTTT	CASSQDGSGGSRSNTDTQYF
NA	TRBJ2-5	TRBV9	NA	TGTGCCAGCAGCGTGGACTGGCTCGGGGCCCAGTACTTC	CASSVDWLGAQYF
few	TRBJ1-5	TRBV27	TRBD1	TGTGCCAGCAGGGGGACAGGGGAATCGCAGCCCCAGCATTTT	CASRGTGESQPQHF
NA	TRBJ1-3	TRBV4-1	NA	TGCGCCAGCAGGGACAGTCCACACTCTGGAAACACCATATATTTT	CASRDSPHSGNTIYF
NA	TRBJ2-7	TRBV2	NA	TGTGCCAGCAGGGAGGGAGAACCCCCCCCCGCTGACTCATACGAGCAGTACTTC	CASREGEPPPADSYEQYF
NA	TRBJ2-3	TRBV6-5	NA	TGTGCCAGCAGGCAGTTAAGCACAGATACGCAGTATTTT	CASRQLSTDTQYF
NA	TRBJ1-5	TRBV18	TRBD1	TGTGCCAGCTCCCCCGACAGGGCAGGTCAGCCCCAGCATTTT	CASSPDRAGQPQHF
NA	TRBJ2-4	TRBV30	TRBD2	TGTGCCTGGAGCCCCCTGGGAGGGGAGGGAAACATTCAGTACTTC	CAWSPLGGEGNIQYF
NA	TRBJ2-1	TRBV28	TRBD2	TGTGCCAGCAACCCCCAGGGACTAGCGGGAACAGGGGAGCAGTTCTTC	CASNPQGLAGTGEQFF
NA	TRBJ1-1	TRBV27	NA	TGTGCCAGCAGTCCTCGACAATCTTTGACCACTGAAGCTTTCTTT	CASSPRQSLTTEAFF
NA	TRBJ1-2	TRBV18	NA	TGTGCCAGCTCACCACAGTCAGGGAACTATGGCTACACCTTC	CASSPQSGNYGYTF
once	TRBJ2-1	TRBV7-9	TRBD1	TGTGCCAGCAGCCGGGACAGGTCAAATGAGCAGTTCTTC	CASSRDRSNEQFF
NA	TRBJ1-5	TRBV5-8	NA	TGTGCCAGCAGCTTTAGAGGAGAGTACAATCAGCCCCAGCATTTT	CASSFRGEYNQPQHF
NA	TRBJ1-1	TRBV4-3	NA	TGCGCCAGCAGCTTGGGGTCCGGGGTTAGGACTGAAGCTTTCTTT	CASSLGSGVRTEAFF
NA	TRBJ2-5	TRBV2	NA	TGTGCCAGCAGTGAAGACAGAACGGCCCAGTACTTC	CASSEDRTAQYF
NA	TRBJ2-3	TRBV2	TRBD2	TGTGCCAGCAGTGAAGCAGCTAGCGGGGTCCTCACAGATACGCAGTATTTT	CASSEAASGVLTDTQYF
NA	TRBJ2-1	TRBV13	TRBD2	TGTGCCAGCAGCTCCGGGACTAGCGGTCTTTACTCCTACAATGAGCAGTTCTTC	CASSSGTSGLYSYNEQFF
NA	TRBJ1-2	TRBV27	TRBD1	TGTGCCAGCAGTTTATACACAGGGGGCGGCTATGGCTACACCTTC	CASSLYTGGGYGYTF
NA	TRBJ2-7	TRBV29-1	NA	TGCAGCGTTGAGCCGACAGGCCGCGAGCAGTACTTC	CSVEPTGREQYF
NA	TRBJ2-7	TRBV19	NA	TGTGCCAGTAGCCATACCACCCGACAGTACGAGCAGTACTTC	CASSHTTRQYEQYF
NA	TRBJ2-3	TRBV3-1/TRBV3-2	NA	TGTGCCAGCAGCCAAGTCCCGGATACGCAGTATTTT	CASSQVPDTQYF
NA	TRBJ2-3	TRBV7-2	NA	TGTGCCAGCAGCCCAACTAGCCTCCCCACAGATACGCAGTATTTT	CASSPTSLPTDTQYF
NA	TRBJ1-5	TRBV18	NA	TGTGCCAGCTCAGGGCAGGAACATCAGCCCCAGCATTTT	CASSGQEHQPQHF
NA	TRBJ2-1	TRBV19	NA	TGTGCCAGTAGTACCCTGACCGGGACACGGACTTACGGACAGTTCTTC	CASSTLTGTRTYGQFF
few	TRBJ1-2	TRBV7-9	NA	TGTGCCAGCAGTTCTGATACAGGACATTATGGCTACACCTTC	CASSSDTGHYGYTF